This T cell receptor beta chain derives from a study of OX40 agonist ivuxolimab in advanced cancers. Describing the broader study: Ivuxolimab was an agonistic, fully human IgG2 monoclonal antibody directed against OX40 (CD134), a costimulatory receptor. Intravenous ivuxolimab was administered to patients every 2 weeks at six dose levels: 0.01, 0.1, 0.3, 1.5, 3 and 10 mg/kg. Among the roughly 54 dose-escalation patients, some 20 had hepatocellular carcinoma, around 15 melanoma, 9 renal cell carcinoma and 9 head and neck cancer. In the dose-escalation cohort, roughly 80% of patients were male, and the mean age was approximately 60 years, with a range of roughly 20 to 80. Patients were allowed to have had prior anti-PD-1, anti-PD-L1 or anti-CTLA-4 therapy, and roughly 40% of the dose-escalation patients had previously received checkpoint inhibitors. Partial responses occurred in three dose-escalation patients, of whom one had hepatocellular carcinoma and two had cutaneous melanoma. The point of sequencing TCRbeta in the periphery was to test whether ivuxolimab changed TCR sequence diversity and drove clonal T-cell expansion. The monotherapy dose-escalation portion (N of about 50 patients) of the phase I ivuxolimab trial is reported in the paper. Study-wide findings and limitations: After ivuxolimab, more expanded clones were found on average in CD8+ T cells than in CD4+ T cells. Low levels of normalized T-cell clonal expansion were also shown by some nonresponding patients. At doses of 0.1 to 3.0 mg/kg, clonal expansion of both CD4+ and CD8+ blood T cells was observed from baseline to week 6. Partial responders in the 0.1-3.0 mg/kg groups had among the lowest normalized peripheral clonal expansion, especially among CD8+ T cells. Antigen specificity was not determined for the clonally expanded peripheral T cells.

A remark on this clone: Its antigen target is currently unknown. Base qualities are not at hand, and no much larger clone is one base apart.

To sequence the TCRbeta CDR3 region, genomic DNA was isolated from the sorted cells. The immunoSEQ Assay was used to sequence the TCRbeta CDR3 regions. Imported from immuneACCESS, the table was reduced by TCRdb to in-frame sequences with V and J called. These copies leave out some clones; in studies compared against another copy, an unresolved V gene accounts for under half, and the cause of the remainder is not known. The sample records about 55,000 clones, 75% to 90% of which are singletons. In total, the top ten clones hold 12% of the sample. Patients with autoimmune disease history or receiving systemic immunosuppression were excluded from the trial. Peripheral blood for TCR sequencing was collected from all dose cohorts at baseline, on cycle 4 day 1, and on cycle 7 day 1. The samples were taken from a phase I, first-in-human, multicenter, open-label dose-escalation trial of ivuxolimab. The trial enrolled adults with locally advanced or metastatic head and neck squamous cell, hepatocellular, melanoma or renal cell carcinoma. CD4+ and CD8+ T cells were sorted separately from peripheral blood before TCR sequencing.

The germline V gene encodes CDR1 SNHLY and CDR2 FYNNEI. From cysteine to phenylalanine, the CDR3 is 13 amino acids long. Just the 39-base CDR3 DNA is kept, in frame starting at base 1. V and J are trimmed by 2 bases and 6 bases, and the gene matches miss 3 bases of the junction. The starting material was CD4+ or CD8+ T cells sorted from blood, obtained in a trial of the OX40 agonist ivuxolimab. In this chain, TRBV2 is recombined with TRBJ1-1; 7 junctional bases match TRBD1. This receptor was taken from an adult with an advanced solid tumor such as melanoma, head and neck, liver or kidney cancer. Read as DNA, the sequence is TGTGCCAGCAGTGAACCCGACAGGGCTGAAGCTTTCTTT. It is translated as CASSEPDRAEAFF.